These T cell receptor beta chains were read from a single sample in a study of OX40 agonist ivuxolimab in advanced cancers. Data came from immunoSEQ multiplex PCR; TCRdb stores just in-frame clones and leaves some out. The data contain more than 65,000 clones, approximately 81% of them seen just once; the ten biggest clones take up about 0.82%. The sample consisted of CD4+ or CD8+ T cells sorted from blood, taken in a trial of the OX40 agonist ivuxolimab. These receptors originate from an adult with an advanced solid tumor such as melanoma, head and neck, liver or kidney cancer. Each CDR3 is given with its conserved first and last residue. The D gene is left open where the match is weak. Only part of the rows carry a size: once, few, many, or a class if the clone is expanded.

D gene | CDR3 length | J gene | V gene | clone size | CDR3 protein | CDR3 DNA
TRBD2 | 18 | TRBJ2-1 | TRBV30 | - | CAWSDTAFSGGPWGEQFF | TGTGCCTGGAGTGACACTGCCTTTAGCGGGGGGCCCTGGGGTGAGCAGTTCTTC
- | 15 | TRBJ1-3 | TRBV7-8 | - | CASSSGSNAGNTIYF | TGTGCCAGCAGCTCAGGGTCCAATGCTGGAAACACCATATATTTT
- | 15 | TRBJ2-1 | TRBV11-3 | - | CASSPPGTDYNEQFF | TGTGCCAGCAGCCCGCCCGGGACTGATTACAATGAGCAGTTCTTC
- | 11 | TRBJ2-1 | TRBV28 | - | CASSHRNEQFF | TGTGCCAGCAGCCACAGGAATGAGCAGTTCTTC
- | 13 | TRBJ1-1 | TRBV18 | - | CASSPGENTEAFF | TGTGCCAGCTCACCAGGGGAGAACACTGAAGCTTTCTTT
TRBD2 | 15 | TRBJ2-7 | TRBV14 | - | CASSPWTSGEYEQYF | TGTGCCAGCAGCCCTTGGACTAGCGGGGAGTACGAGCAGTACTTC
- | 11 | TRBJ2-3 | TRBV6-5 | - | CASSFRDTQYF | TGTGCCAGCAGTTTTAGAGATACGCAGTATTTT
- | 14 | TRBJ2-7 | TRBV27 | - | CASSPLGGVYEQYF | TGTGCCAGCAGTCCCCTAGGGGGGGTCTACGAGCAGTACTTC
- | 13 | TRBJ1-2 | TRBV7-2 | - | CASGIGNNYGYTF | TGTGCCAGCGGGATAGGGAATAACTATGGCTACACCTTC
- | 14 | TRBJ2-1 | TRBV21-1 | - | CASSKGEGDNEQFF | TGTGCCAGCAGCAAAGGAGAGGGAGACAATGAGCAGTTCTTC
- | 17 | TRBJ1-2 | TRBV4-2 | - | CASSQEGGGGGSYGYTF | TGTGCCAGCAGCCAAGAAGGCGGTGGGGGAGGTTCTTATGGCTACACCTTC
TRBD1 | 13 | TRBJ1-6 | TRBV30 | - | CAWSVQGGSPLHF | TGTGCCTGGAGTGTACAGGGGGGATCACCCCTCCACTTT
- | 13 | TRBJ2-4 | TRBV2 | - | CGYTGMGKNIQYF | TGTGGATACACAGGGATGGGCAAAAACATTCAGTACTTC
- | 14 | TRBJ2-5 | TRBV6-5 | - | CASSYYGREETQYF | TGTGCCAGCAGTTACTATGGCAGGGAGGAGACCCAGTACTTC
- | 13 | TRBJ1-6 | TRBV2 | - | CASGQEGKSPLHF | TGTGCCAGCGGGCAGGAGGGGAAATCACCCCTCCACTTT
- | 14 | TRBJ1-1 | TRBV4-3 | - | CASSQDRFAGQTFF | TGCGCCAGCAGCCAAGATCGATTCGCAGGGCAAACTTTCTTT
TRBD1 | 16 | TRBJ1-2 | TRBV19 | - | CASSSPGQGPHYGYTF | TGTGCCAGTAGTAGCCCAGGACAGGGGCCCCACTATGGCTACACCTTC
- | 15 | TRBJ1-6 | TRBV7-2 | medium-sized | CASSLNRVHNSPLHF | TGTGCCAGCAGCCTAAACAGGGTACATAATTCACCCCTCCACTTT
- | 13 | TRBJ1-2 | TRBV5-1 | - | CASGETGKEGYTF | TGCGCCAGCGGAGAAACAGGGAAGGAGGGCTACACCTTC
TRBD2 | 16 | TRBJ2-5 | TRBV28 | - | CASSSGTSGGQETQYF | TGTGCCAGCAGTTCGGGGACTAGCGGGGGCCAAGAGACCCAGTACTTC
- | 17 | TRBJ1-4 | TRBV9 | - | CASSSGTQTPTNEKLFF | TGTGCCAGCAGCTCCGGGACACAAACCCCAACTAATGAAAAACTGTTTTTT
- | 15 | TRBJ2-1 | TRBV11-3 | - | CASSLFAGSYNEQFF | TGTGCCAGCAGCTTATTTGCGGGGTCTTACAATGAGCAGTTCTTC
- | 13 | TRBJ2-3 | TRBV7-2 | - | CASSYGLTDTQYF | TGTGCCAGCAGCTACGGGCTAACAGATACGCAGTATTTT
TRBD1 | 17 | TRBJ1-6 | TRBV28 | - | CASSFGTGGQFHSPLHF | TGTGCCAGCAGTTTCGGGACAGGGGGCCAATTCCATTCACCCCTCCACTTT
TRBD1 | 15 | TRBJ2-3 | TRBV7-9 | - | CASSLEGQGINTQYF | TGTGCCAGCAGCCTAGAGGGACAGGGAATCAATACGCAGTATTTT
- | 12 | TRBJ2-3 | TRBV9 | - | CASSVAEDTQYF | TGTGCCAGCAGCGTAGCGGAAGATACGCAGTATTTT
TRBD1 | 16 | TRBJ1-6 | TRBV6-6 | - | CASSYRGRGYNSPLHF | TGTGCCAGCAGTTATCGGGGCAGGGGGTATAATTCACCCCTCCACTTT
- | 13 | TRBJ1-4 | TRBV18 | - | CASSRARNEKLFF | TGTGCCAGCTCACGAGCCCGAAATGAAAAACTGTTTTTT
- | 11 | TRBJ2-7 | TRBV6-1 | - | CASSVGGEQYF | TGTGCCAGCAGTGTAGGGGGGGAGCAGTACTTC
- | 15 | TRBJ1-5 | TRBV5-5 | - | CASSLTGTGWGSQHF | TGTGCCAGCAGCTTGACAGGGACGGGCTGGGGGTCTCAGCATTTT
- | 14 | TRBJ2-3 | TRBV25-1 | - | CASSVGQRGDTQYF | TGTGCCAGCAGTGTAGGACAGCGGGGAGATACGCAGTATTTT
- | 13 | TRBJ1-5 | TRBV6-1 | - | CASATEGNQPQHF | TGTGCCAGCGCTACGGAGGGGAATCAGCCCCAGCATTTT
- | 14 | TRBJ1-5 | TRBV6-1 | - | CASSERLGNQPQHF | TGTGCCAGCAGTGAAAGATTAGGGAATCAGCCCCAGCATTTT
- | 12 | TRBJ2-7 | TRBV21-1 | - | CASSDQSSEQYF | TGTGCCAGCAGCGACCAGAGCTCCGAGCAGTACTTC
- | 16 | TRBJ2-6 | TRBV7-2 | - | CASSLGPLSGANVLTF | TGTGCCAGCAGCCTTGGACCGCTATCTGGGGCCAACGTCCTGACTTTC
- | 12 | TRBJ2-1 | TRBV12-1 | - | CASSSDHGWQFF | TGTGCCAGCAGCTCCGATCATGGTTGGCAGTTCTTC
TRBD1 | 13 | TRBJ1-4 | TRBV19 | - | CASKDRVNEKLFF | TGTGCCAGTAAGGACAGGGTCAATGAAAAACTGTTTTTT
TRBD1 | 15 | TRBJ1-2 | TRBV27 | - | CASRPQTGGAGGYTF | TGTGCCAGCAGACCTCAGACAGGGGGCGCAGGTGGCTACACCTTC
- | 14 | TRBJ1-1 | TRBV6-6 | - | CASSDREGFTEAFF | TGTGCCAGCAGTGATCGGGAGGGGTTCACTGAAGCTTTCTTT
TRBD1 | 15 | TRBJ2-7 | TRBV11-2 | - | CASSSLTGGGYEQYF | TGTGCCAGCAGCTCCCTGACAGGGGGAGGCTACGAGCAGTACTTC
TRBD1 | 13 | TRBJ1-3 | TRBV7-2 | - | CATKQGAGNTIYF | TGTGCCACCAAACAGGGGGCTGGAAACACCATATATTTT
TRBD1 | 14 | TRBJ1-2 | TRBV11-3 | - | CASNSGTASYGYTF | TGTGCCAGCAACTCCGGGACAGCCTCCTATGGCTACACCTTC
- | 15 | TRBJ1-3 | TRBV5-1 | - | CASSLTPSSGNTIYF | TGCGCCAGCAGCTTGACCCCAAGCTCTGGAAACACCATATATTTT
- | 15 | TRBJ1-1 | TRBV7-8 | - | CASSPRDRMNTEAFF | TGTGCCAGCAGCCCTCGCGACAGGATGAACACTGAAGCTTTCTTT
TRBD1 | 13 | TRBJ2-2 | TRBV4-3 | - | CASGTGNTGELFF | TGCGCCAGCGGGACAGGGAACACCGGGGAGCTGTTTTTT
TRBD2 | 15 | TRBJ2-7 | TRBV27 | - | CASSFTTSDYYEQYF | TGTGCCAGCAGTTTTACCACTAGCGACTACTACGAGCAGTACTTC
- | 14 | TRBJ2-1 | TRBV4-1 | - | CASSQGEVPNEQFF | TGCGCCAGCAGCCAAGGCGAGGTACCCAATGAGCAGTTCTTC
- | 11 | TRBJ1-4 | TRBV5-6 | - | CASGGSEKLFF | TGTGCCAGCGGGGGGTCAGAAAAACTGTTTTTT
TRBD2 | 19 | TRBJ2-2 | TRBV5-4 | - | CASSTRLAVGVLNTGELFF | TGTGCCAGCAGCACCCGACTAGCGGTGGGGGTCCTGAACACCGGGGAGCTGTTTTTT
TRBD1 | 13 | TRBJ1-1 | TRBV7-9 | once | CASRRQGDTEAFF | TGTGCCAGCAGGCGACAGGGAGACACTGAAGCTTTCTTT
- | 12 | TRBJ2-7 | TRBV14 | - | CASSQDFYEQYF | TGTGCCAGCAGCCAAGACTTCTACGAGCAGTACTTC
- | 14 | TRBJ1-1 | TRBV18 | once | CASSLSGQNTEAFF | TGTGCCAGCTCACTTTCTGGACAGAACACTGAAGCTTTCTTT
TRBD2 | 15 | TRBJ2-2 | TRBV5-4 | - | CASSFDSGRAGELFF | TGTGCCAGCAGCTTCGATAGCGGGAGGGCCGGGGAGCTGTTTTTT
- | 14 | TRBJ1-1 | TRBV7-8 | - | CASSLVPRNTEAFF | TGTGCCAGCAGCTTAGTACCTAGGAACACTGAAGCTTTCTTT
- | 15 | TRBJ2-7 | TRBV21-1 | - | CASSNKDKGVGEQYF | TGTGCCAGCAGCAACAAGGACAAAGGAGTAGGGGAGCAGTACTTC
TRBD1 | 13 | TRBJ1-1 | TRBV10-3 | - | CAIRGQENTEAFF | TGTGCCATCAGGGGACAGGAGAACACTGAAGCTTTCTTT
TRBD2 | 16 | TRBJ2-3 | TRBV23-1 | - | CASGRCSGSTTDTQYF | TGCGCCTCAGGCAGGTGTAGCGGGAGCACGACAGATACGCAGTATTTT
- | 13 | TRBJ2-5 | TRBV5-5 | - | CASHKHDQETQYF | TGTGCCAGCCACAAACACGACCAAGAGACCCAGTACTTC
TRBD2 | 15 | TRBJ2-1 | TRBV4-3 | - | CASSQEASGTSEQFF | TGCGCCAGCAGCCAAGAAGCTAGCGGGACTAGTGAGCAGTTCTTC